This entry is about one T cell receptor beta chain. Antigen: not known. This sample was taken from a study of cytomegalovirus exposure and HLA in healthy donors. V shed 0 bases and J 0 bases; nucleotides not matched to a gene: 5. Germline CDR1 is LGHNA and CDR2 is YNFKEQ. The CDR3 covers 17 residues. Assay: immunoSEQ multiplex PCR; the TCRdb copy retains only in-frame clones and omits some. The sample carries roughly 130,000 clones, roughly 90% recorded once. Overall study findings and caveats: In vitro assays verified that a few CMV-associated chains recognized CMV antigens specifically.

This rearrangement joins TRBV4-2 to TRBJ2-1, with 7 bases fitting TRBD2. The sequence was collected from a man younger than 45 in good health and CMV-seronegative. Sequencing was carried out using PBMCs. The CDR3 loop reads CASSQEPGLSSYNEQFF. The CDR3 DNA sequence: TGTGCCAGCAGCCAAGAACCGGGACTAAGCTCCTACAATGAGCAGTTCTTC.